The 30 T cell receptor beta chains reported below all come from one sample, sequenced in a study of blood T cell repertoires in COVID-19. Profiling relied on immunoSEQ multiplex PCR, and the TCRdb table lists in-frame clones only, not all of them. The profile shows 200,000 to 250,000 clones, roughly 80% of them singletons. The specimen sequenced was peripheral blood. The receptors shown here come from a woman in her sixties with active or convalescent COVID-19.

The CDR3 is CASSPGGTSGTYNEQFF. CDR3 DNA: TGTGCCAGCAGCCCAGGCGGGACTAGCGGTACCTACAATGAGCAGTTCTTC. The rearrangement joins TRBV11-2 to TRBJ2-1, with 11 bases that match TRBD2. The CDR3 is 17 amino acids. V lost 5 bases and J lost 2; bases outside the gene matches: 8. The V gene's germline CDR1 is SGHAT and CDR2 FQNNGV. Together with reference TRBV11-2 and TRBJ2-1, the CDR3 gives the full variable domain: EAGVAQSPRYKIIEKRQSVAFWCNPISGHATLYWYQQILGQGPKLLIQFQNNGVVDDSQLPKDRFSAERLKGVDSTLKIQPAKLEDSAVYLCASSPGGTSGTYNEQFFGPGTRLTVL.

The rearrangement uses TRBV11-3 and TRBJ2-1; D is possibly TRBD2 (6 bases). Trimming removed 3 bases at V and 7 bases at J, with 10 bases between. CDR3 length: 13 amino acids. Germline CDR1 and CDR2: SGHNT and YENEEA. The chain's CDR3 is CASSFTSLNEQFF. For the CDR3, the DNA is TGTGCCAGCAGCTTTACTAGCTTGAATGAGCAGTTCTTC. Based on the CDR3 plus reference TRBV11-3 and TRBJ2-1, the full variable domain is EAGVVQSPRYKIIEKKQPVAFWCNPISGHNTLYWYLQNLGQGPELLIRYENEEAVDDSQLPKDRFSAERLKGVDSTLKIQPAELGDSAVYLCASSFTSLNEQFFGPGTRLTVL.

V is TRBV19 and J is TRBJ2-1; TRBD2 agrees at 9 bases. The junction had 13 bases not matched to a gene; V was cut back by 5 bases and J by 8 bases. Germline CDR1 LNHDA, CDR2 SQIVND (reference sequence). The CDR3 is 16 amino acids. DNA for the CDR3: TGTGCCAGTAGTCTTCTCGCGGGAGGGCTTGAGGATGAGCAGTTCTTC. Translating gives CASSLLAGGLEDEQFF.

The rearrangement links TRBV11-2 to TRBJ2-2, with D uncertain. From germline, CDR1 is SGHAT and CDR2 FQNNGV. V gave up 5 bases and J gave up 0 bases, with 13 bases separating them. The CDR3 runs to 16 residues. CDR3 bases: TGTGCCAGCAGCCCGTCCCTGGGCTCGAACACCGGGGAGCTGTTTTTT. It codes for CASSPSLGSNTGELFF. Filled out from reference TRBV11-2 and TRBJ2-2, the complete variable domain reads EAGVAQSPRYKIIEKRQSVAFWCNPISGHATLYWYQQILGQGPKLLIQFQNNGVVDDSQLPKDRFSAERLKGVDSTLKIQPAKLEDSAVYLCASSPSLGSNTGELFFGEGSRLTVL.

This chain joins TRBV5-1 and TRBJ2-3; 11 bases agree with TRBD2. With 3 bases clipped from V and 2 bases from J, the junction kept 5 bases outside the gene matches. Germline V gene lookup returns CDR1 SGHRS and CDR2 YFSETQ. The CDR3 is 16 amino acids. In DNA form, the CDR3 reads TGCGCCAGCAGCTACCGACTAGCGGGGCCCACAGATACGCAGTATTTT. Its protein product is CASSYRLAGPTDTQYF.

This clone was counted a few times. The rearrangement joins TRBV19 to TRBJ1-1; D is unresolved. V was clipped by 5 bases and J by 0 bases, with 16 bases between them. Looked up from germline, CDR1 is LNHDA and CDR2 is SQIVND (reference sequence). CDR3 length equals 16 residues. The CDR3 DNA follows: TGTGCCAGTAGTTTTCCAAACGTCAGGTTGAACACTGAAGCTTTCTTT. Its translation is CASSFPNVRLNTEAFF.

The rearrangement links TRBV19 to TRBJ1-5, with D maybe TRBD1 (5 bases). This CDR3 has 16 residues. CDR1 LNHDA and CDR2 SQIVND come from the germline V gene (reference sequence). Trimming took off 3 bases at V and 2 bases at J, with 14 bases between the two ends. CDR3 protein: CASSMIRQGGNQPQHF. In nucleotides, the CDR3 is TGTGCCAGTAGTATGATTCGGCAGGGTGGCAATCAGCCCCAGCATTTT.

This chain links TRBV5-1 with TRBJ2-3; tentatively, D is TRBD2 (5 bases). The CDR3 consists of 16 residues. Germline CDR1 is SGHRS and CDR2 is YFSETQ. Trimming removed 4 bases at V and 2 bases at J, with 17 bases between. This chain's CDR3 is CASSPQRSGITDTQYF. CDR3 coding DNA: TGCGCCAGCAGCCCGCAGAGGAGCGGTATCACAGATACGCAGTATTTT.

The chain combines TRBV6-6 with TRBJ1-6; D gene ambiguous. V shed 2 bases and J shed 11 bases, with 13 bases lying between them. The length of the CDR3 is 14 residues. The V gene's germline CDR1 is MNHNY and CDR2 SVGAGI (reference sequence). CDR3 sequence (DNA): TGTGCCAGCAGTTACGACGCGGTTGTAGCACCCCTCCACTTT. Translating it yields CASSYDAVVAPLHF.

The CDR3 nucleotides read TGTGCCAGCAGTTTAGTTAATACAGATACGCAGTATTTT. This translates into CASSLVNTDTQYF. The chain carries TRBV12-3 or TRBV12-4 and TRBJ2-3; D unclear. This CDR3 has 13 residues. Trimming shortened V by 1 base and J by 3 bases, and 5 bases separated the two germline ends.

The V gene is TRBV7-2, the J gene TRBJ2-5; D might be TRBD2 (6 bases). The CDR3 consists of 15 residues. Trimming removed 0 bases at V and 1 base at J, with 9 bases between. In germline, CDR1 is SGHTA, CDR2 FQGNSA. The CDR3 DNA sequence: TGTGCCAGCAGCTTAGCCGGGAGTTCCCAAGAGACCCAGTACTTC. Translated, it gives CASSLAGSSQETQYF.

The V call is TRBV5-1, the J call TRBJ2-7; TRBD2 might be the D (6 bases). Looked up from germline, CDR1 is SGHRS and CDR2 is YFSETQ. The CDR3 consists of 15 residues. V lost 4 bases and J lost 0, with 14 bases in between. CDR3 sequence (DNA): TGCGCCAGCAGCGCCCTCAGCGGGCACTCCTACGAGCAGTACTTC. This sequence encodes CASSALSGHSYEQYF.

V and J are TRBV14 and TRBJ2-6; D remains ambiguous. There are 15 residues in the CDR3. Looked up from germline, CDR1 is SGHDN and CDR2 is FVKESK. Trimming took off 0 bases at V and 2 bases at J, with 5 bases between the two ends. The DNA of the CDR3 is TGTGCCAGCAGCCAAGATTATCCTGGGGCCAACGTCCTGACTTTC. Residues: CASSQDYPGANVLTF.

The chain has TRBV10-3 and TRBJ2-7; D is uncertain. V lost 8 bases and J 0 bases, leaving 14 bases between the germline ends. There are 14 residues in the CDR3. The V gene's germline CDR1 is ENHRY and CDR2 SYGVKD. The CDR3 DNA is TGTGCCATCGGGCCTCTGGGTAGCTCCTACGAGCAGTACTTC. Its translation: CAIGPLGSSYEQYF.

This clone appeared once. J is TRBJ1-4 and V is TRBV7-6, with D tentatively TRBD1 (5 bases). The CDR3 loop spans 15 amino acids. The germline V and J ends were trimmed by 5 bases and 8 bases, with 18 bases remaining between them. CDR1 and CDR2 (germline): SGHVS, FNYEAQ. The CDR3 loop is CASSPQIGADEKLFF. CDR3 coding DNA: TGTGCCAGCAGCCCACAGATAGGGGCAGACGAAAAACTGTTTTTT.

The rearrangement links TRBV14 to TRBJ1-1; 8 bases map to TRBD1. CDR1 and CDR2 (germline): SGHDN, FVKESK. The ends lost 0 bases at V and 4 bases at J; junction bases unmatched: 10. The CDR3 spans 17 residues. The CDR3 DNA reads as TGTGCCAGCAGCCAAGATTGGAACTCGGACAGGGCCACTGAAGCTTTCTTT. This gives the protein CASSQDWNSDRATEAFF.

This chain joins TRBV29-1 and TRBJ2-1, with D maybe TRBD1 (8 bases). With 7 bases removed from V and 6 bases from J, the gap between germline ends came to 19 bases. Germline CDR1 reads SQVTM; CDR2 reads ANQGSEA. The CDR3 has 14 residues. CDR3 bases: TGCAGCGCGGGGGGCGGACAGGGCGGCAATGAGCAGTTCTTC. Its protein is CSAGGGQGGNEQFF.

This chain links TRBV5-1 with TRBJ1-6, with 11 bases that match TRBD1. The CDR3 spans 14 residues. J was trimmed by 10 bases and V by 3 bases; bases with no gene match: 3. Germline V gene data show CDR1 as SGHRS and CDR2 as YFSETQ. In DNA, the CDR3 is TGCGCCAGCAGCTGGGGACAGGGGGACTCACCCCTCCACTTT. This encodes CASSWGQGDSPLHF.

This clone was picked up a small number of times. Other nucleotide sequences from this sample produce the same CDR3. This rearrangement joins TRBV19 to TRBJ1-1; no firm D call. Germline CDR1 and CDR2: LNHDA and SQIVND (reference sequence). This CDR3 has 12 residues. Trimming took 3 bases from V and 3 from J, leaving 5 bases between them. CDR3 region: CASSIRDTEAFF. As DNA, the CDR3 is TGTGCCAGTAGTATCCGGGACACTGAAGCTTTCTTT.

A single count supports this clone. The chain couples TRBV24-1 to TRBJ2-3, with 9 bases lining up with TRBD2. With 3 bases clipped from V and 4 bases from J, the junction kept 10 bases outside the gene matches. Germline values: CDR1 KGHDR, CDR2 SFDVKD. The length of the CDR3 is 17 residues. In DNA, the CDR3 is TGTGCCACCAGTGATAGTCAACGCGGGGGGGCTGCAGATACGCAGTATTTT. The encoded protein is CATSDSQRGGAADTQYF.

The chain carries TRBV14 and TRBJ1-6; 10 bases are a match to TRBD1. The CDR3 is made up of 14 amino acids. V lost 1 base and J lost 11; bases outside the gene matches: 2. Germline values: CDR1 SGHDN, CDR2 FVKESK. The CDR3 bases are TGTGCCAGCAGCCAAGTGGGACAGGGGACACCCCTCCACTTT. Amino acid sequence: CASSQVGQGTPLHF.

The J gene is TRBJ2-1, the V gene TRBV7-2, with D possibly TRBD2 on 6 matching bases. The CDR3 runs to 17 residues. The V end lost 1 base, the J end lost 5 bases, and 18 bases lay between the germline ends. Looked up from germline, CDR1 is SGHTA and CDR2 is FQGNSA. The CDR3 DNA follows: TGTGCCAGCAGCTTAGTTGCCTTCGGGGGATGGGACAATGAGCAGTTCTTC. Translated: CASSLVAFGGWDNEQFF. The entire variable domain, with the rest obtained from reference TRBV7-2 and TRBJ2-1, is as follows: GAGVSQSPSNKVTEKGKDVELRCDPISGHTALYWYRQSLGQGLEFLIYFQGNSAPDKSGLPSDRFSAERTGGSVSTLTIQRTQQEDSAVYLCASSLVAFGGWDNEQFFGPGTRLTVL.

The chain is built from TRBV12-3 or TRBV12-4 and TRBJ1-1; weak D call: TRBD1 (5 bases). The CDR3 totals 13 residues. Trimming removed 4 bases at V and 8 bases at J, with 14 bases between. CDR3 coding DNA: TGTGCCAGCAGTTACGGGGGAAGGGGCGAAGCTTTCTTT. Its protein product is CASSYGGRGEAFF.

This clone has more than one count but fewer than ten. V and J are TRBV25-1 and TRBJ2-2; the match to TRBD1 covers 11 bases. Losses at the gene ends were 6 bases for V and 2 bases for J; bases not matched to a gene: 8. There are 17 residues in the CDR3. Germline CDR1 and CDR2: MGHDK and SYGVNS. CDR3 coding DNA: TGTGCCAGCAGCGAGCAACGGACAGGGGGCAACACCGGGGAGCTGTTTTTT. This encodes CASSEQRTGGNTGELFF.

The rearrangement joins TRBV7-8 to TRBJ1-1; 10 bases match TRBD1. Germline-derived CDR1 and CDR2 are SGHVS and FQNEAQ. V was clipped by 5 bases and J by 5 bases; unmatched bases: 8. The CDR3 has 15 residues. CDR3 amino acids: CASSPRTGGKTEAFF. In DNA form, the CDR3 reads TGTGCCAGCAGCCCCAGGACAGGGGGGAAGACTGAAGCTTTCTTT. The whole variable domain, filled in from reference TRBV7-8 and TRBJ1-1, reads GAGVSQSPRYKVAKRGQDVALRCDPISGHVSLFWYQQALGQGPEFLTYFQNEAQLDKSGLPSDRFFAERPEGSVSTLKIQRTQQEDSAVYLCASSPRTGGKTEAFFGQGTRLTVV.

The rearrangement joins TRBV7-2 to TRBJ1-2; the D gene is possibly TRBD1 (5 bases). Germline CDR1 and CDR2: SGHTA and FQGNSA. The germline V and J ends were trimmed by 3 bases and 0 bases, with 11 bases remaining between them. This CDR3 region has 15 residues. CDR3 bases: TGTGCCAGCAGCTTCACCAGGGACTCTAACTATGGCTACACCTTC. This translates into CASSFTRDSNYGYTF.

The rearrangement joins TRBV5-1 to TRBJ2-1, with 13 nucleotides matching TRBD2. CDR1 and CDR2 from the germline V gene are SGHRS and YFSETQ. V shed 0 bases and J 7 bases; nucleotides not matched to a gene: 4. The CDR3 extends over 16 amino acids. CDR3 sequence (DNA): TGCGCCAGCAGCTTGGCCTTGGGACTAGCGGGGAATGAGCAGTTCTTC. The encoded protein is CASSLALGLAGNEQFF.

The chain joins TRBV5-4 to TRBJ2-3; the match to TRBD2 covers 15 bases. V lost 4 bases and J lost 0; bases outside the gene matches: 9. CDR1 and CDR2 (germline): SGHNT, YYREEE (reference sequence). The CDR3 is made up of 19 amino acids. DNA for the CDR3: TGTGCCAGCAGCATGGGACTAGCGGGGGGACCTATGAGCACAGATACGCAGTATTTT. Protein product: CASSMGLAGGPMSTDTQYF.

The gene calls are TRBV7-6 and TRBJ1-2, with 9 bases matching TRBD1. Germline lookup yields CDR1 SGHVS and CDR2 FNYEAQ. The V gene end was trimmed by 4 bases and the J gene end by 6 bases; junction bases not matched to a gene: 6. This CDR3 has 14 amino acids. CDR3 loop: CASSSQDRGDGYTF. The CDR3 DNA follows: TGTGCCAGCAGCTCCCAGGACAGGGGCGATGGCTACACCTTC.

This sequence joins TRBV21-1 and TRBJ1-4; TRBD1 was called by the table and not checked on the DNA. TRBV21-1 is reported as a pseudogene. CDR3 length equals 21 residues. CDR3: CASSKAGGTGLRRGQNEKLFF. In nucleotides, the CDR3 is TGTGCCAGCAGCAAAGCAGGGGGGACAGGACTCCGAAGAGGTCAAAATGAAAAACTGTTTTTT.